This T cell receptor (beta chain) is drawn from a study of CD8+ T cells in alopecia areata. This sample's treatment: oral pan-JAK inhibitor, 5-10 mg twice daily. Sorting of CD4+ and CD8+ T cells was performed on PBMCs. Findings of the study overall: Both scalp clonality and the expanded CD8+ clones among the top 100 showed a significant decrease with tofacitinib.

Worth noting for this clone: The antigen is not known.

This CDR3 contains 16 residues. Per the germline V gene, CDR1 is SQVTM and CDR2 is ANQGSEA. Trimming cost V 6 bases and J 0 bases; bases outside gene matches: 11. Extracted RNA was reverse transcribed into cDNA, the sequencing template. Here immunoSEQ multiplex PCR was the method, and the copy in TCRdb shows in-frame clones only, minus some. The sample records approximately 160,000 clones, approximately 60% being singletons. Source: CD4+ T cells sorted from blood, taken at week 24, from a patient treated with tofacitinib. The clonotype was recovered from a human donor with alopecia areata. The chain employs TRBV29-1 and TRBJ2-3; 8 positions agree with TRBD2. The DNA for the CDR3 is TGCAGCGTGCCAAGCGGGGGCTACGCTAGCACAGATACGCAGTATTTT. Protein product: CSVPSGGYASTDTQYF.